This TCR beta chain was profiled in a study of shared clonotypes between healthy human individuals. Notes on the study in general: Compared with clonotypes that all four donors shared, non-shared clonotypes had lower generation probabilities. Few donors restricted represented genetic and exposure-history diversity.

This table comes from immunoSEQ multiplex PCR, and its TCRdb copy is limited to in-frame clones, with some not included. The sample comprises under 1 million clones, about 91% of which are singletons, and about 25% rests with the top ten. About this clone itself: Its specificity is unknown.

Trimming took off 3 bases at V and 2 bases at J, with 9 bases between the two ends. The CDR3 runs 14 residues. Germline V gene sequence: CDR1 MNHNS, CDR2 SASEGT. It was CD45RO-negative cells, positively selected for CCR7, that made up naive CD8 cells, with terminally differentiated effector memory CD45RA+ cells excluded. V is TRBV6-1 and J is TRBJ2-3, with D perhaps TRBD2 (5 bases). The receptor's source is a man under 40 in good health. Sequencing was carried out using naive CD8+ T cells sorted from blood. CDR3 coding DNA: TGTGCCAGCAGTGATAGGGAGCACACAGATACGCAGTATTTT. Translating it yields CASSDREHTDTQYF.